The 27 T cell receptor beta chains presented below share a single source sample, sequenced in a study of blood T cell repertoires in COVID-19. Here immunoSEQ multiplex PCR was the method, and the copy in TCRdb shows in-frame clones only, minus some. The table includes 15,000 to 20,000 clones, approximately 93% detected once. The sample consisted of peripheral blood. The source is a human donor in a cohort sampled during active COVID-19.

V usage is TRBV19 and J usage is TRBJ1-1, with no clear D. The CDR3 consists of 13 residues. With 2 bases removed from V and 2 bases from J, the gap between germline ends came to 6 bases. Germline lookup yields CDR1 LNHDA and CDR2 SQIVND (reference sequence). CDR3 sequence reads: CASSITSNTEAFF. CDR3 nucleotide sequence: TGTGCCAGTAGTATAACTTCCAACACTGAAGCTTTCTTT.

The chain carries TRBV5-5 and TRBJ2-5; TRBD2 matches at 8 bases. The J segment lost 4 bases and the V segment lost 4 bases, leaving 9 bases of the junction unmatched. Germline assignment: CDR1 SGHKS and CDR2 YYEKEE (reference sequence). This CDR3 comprises 15 residues. The CDR3 protein is CASSLGTSGVETQYF. CDR3 coding DNA: TGTGCCAGCAGCCTAGGGACTAGTGGGGTAGAGACCCAGTACTTC.

The rearrangement links TRBV7-3 to TRBJ2-3, with a possible D match to TRBD2 (5 bases). Looked up from germline, CDR1 is SGHTA and CDR2 is FQGTGA. Trimming left V 2 bases short and J 8 bases short, with 11 bases between. This CDR3 spans 13 amino acids. The CDR3 region has the DNA TGTGCCAGCAGCTTAGCGGGTGGTGGTACGCAGTATTTT. It codes for CASSLAGGGTQYF.

This sequence joins TRBV11-2 and TRBJ1-1, with D maybe TRBD1 (5 bases). Germline CDR1 reads SGHAT; CDR2 reads FQNNGV. This CDR3 has 17 amino acids. The V gene lost 4 bases and the J gene lost 0 bases, with 18 bases spanning the gap. The CDR3 nucleotides read TGTGCCAGCAGCTCACCGGCCAGGGATGGGATGAACACTGAAGCTTTCTTT. Translated, it gives CASSSPARDGMNTEAFF. The whole variable domain, filled in from reference TRBV11-2 and TRBJ1-1, reads EAGVAQSPRYKIIEKRQSVAFWCNPISGHATLYWYQQILGQGPKLLIQFQNNGVVDDSQLPKDRFSAERLKGVDSTLKIQPAKLEDSAVYLCASSSPARDGMNTEAFFGQGTRLTVV.

This chain links TRBV4-3 with TRBJ1-2; 7 bases fit TRBD1. The CDR3 totals 14 residues. CDR1 is LGHNA, CDR2 YSLEER, per germline. V was pared by 1 base and J by 4 bases, with 3 bases of the junction left unmatched. The CDR3 sequence: CASSQARDSYGYTF. The CDR3 nucleotides are TGCGCCAGCAGCCAAGCCCGGGACAGCTATGGCTACACCTTC.

The chain uses TRBV6-5 and TRBJ2-7; 8 positions match TRBD1. Germline V gene lookup returns CDR1 MNHEY and CDR2 SVGAGI. The CDR3 sequence is 15 residues long. V was pared by 6 bases and J by 0 bases, with 7 bases of the junction left unmatched. For the CDR3, the DNA is TGTGCCAGCAGGACAGGGGTTGCGCTCTCCTACGAGCAGTACTTC. Its protein product is CASRTGVALSYEQYF.

The V gene is TRBV28, the J gene TRBJ1-2, with a weak D call TRBD1 (5 bases). The CDR3 loop spans 17 amino acids. Germline V gene lookup returns CDR1 MDHEN and CDR2 SYDVKM. The V end was cut by 7 bases, the J end by 2 bases, with 23 bases between. CDR3 sequence (DNA): TGTGCCAGCACCCCTGCGGAGACAGACGGAAAAAACTATGGCTACACCTTC. Its protein product is CASTPAETDGKNYGYTF.

The chain is built from TRBV5-4 and TRBJ2-5; weak D call: TRBD2 (5 bases). The CDR3 spans 14 residues. From germline, CDR1 is SGHNT and CDR2 YYREEE (reference sequence). V lost 4 bases and J 5 bases, leaving 15 bases between the germline ends. CDR3 sequence (DNA): TGTGCCAGCAGCACTAGGGTAGCTTGGGAGACCCAGTACTTC. This codes for CASSTRVAWETQYF.

V gene TRBV9 combines with J gene TRBJ2-1; D gene unclear. V lost 2 bases, J lost 3 bases, and 3 bases lay in between. The CDR3 extends over 12 amino acids. In germline, CDR1 is SGDLS, CDR2 YYNGEE. The CDR3 loop is CASSVYYNEQFF. For the CDR3, the DNA is TGTGCCAGCAGCGTGTACTACAATGAGCAGTTCTTC.

This chain uses TRBV11-3 with TRBJ2-5, with D possibly being TRBD2 (6 bases). Between the trimmed V and J ends, which lost 5 bases and 4 bases, there was a span of 11 bases. CDR1 and CDR2 (germline): SGHNT, YENEEA. The CDR3 loop spans 13 amino acids. The CDR3 is CASSGDWGETQYF. The CDR3 nucleotides read TGTGCCAGCAGCGGGGACTGGGGAGAGACCCAGTACTTC.

This chain joins TRBV9 and TRBJ2-3; 9 bases are a match to TRBD2. The V and J ends lost 0 bases and 0 bases, in that order; junction bases with no gene match: 2. The CDR3 is made up of 16 amino acids. From germline, CDR1 is SGDLS and CDR2 YYNGEE. CDR3 in amino acids: CASSVEGLASTDTQYF. The CDR3 DNA is TGTGCCAGCAGCGTAGAGGGACTAGCAAGCACAGATACGCAGTATTTT. The whole variable domain, filled in from reference TRBV9 and TRBJ2-3, reads DSGVTQTPKHLITATGQRVTLRCSPRSGDLSVYWYQQSLDQGLQFLIQYYNGEERAKGNILERFSAQQFPDLHSELNLSSLELGDSALYFCASSVEGLASTDTQYFGPGTRLTVL.

V and J are TRBV3-1 (or the pseudogene TRBV3-2) and TRBJ1-2, with D hard to call. The CDR3 runs 14 residues. Germline CDR1 reads LGHDT; CDR2 reads YNNKEL (reference sequence). Trimming took off 1 base at V and 0 bases at J, with 6 bases between the two ends. DNA for the CDR3: TGTGCCAGCAGCCAAGCGGGAGCTAACTATGGCTACACCTTC. The encoded protein is CASSQAGANYGYTF.

The rearrangement uses TRBV11-2 and TRBJ2-7, with 9 bases matching TRBD1. CDR1 and CDR2 (germline): SGHAT, FQNNGV. With V trimmed by 1 base and J by 6 bases, 16 bases remained unmatched. This CDR3 has 18 amino acids. CDR3 protein: CASSLGGGSTGGPPEQYF. The DNA for the CDR3 is TGTGCCAGCAGCTTAGGAGGGGGTAGTACAGGGGGCCCTCCCGAGCAGTACTTC.

V and J are TRBV6-2 or TRBV6-3 and TRBJ2-5; 8 bases are a match to TRBD1. CDR1 and CDR2 from the germline V gene are MNHEY and SVGEGT. The CDR3 runs 14 residues. Trimming cost V 2 bases and J 4 bases; bases outside gene matches: 3. CDR3 region: CASSYGTGSETQYF. The CDR3 DNA reads TGTGCCAGCAGTTACGGGACAGGATCAGAGACCCAGTACTTC.

The rearrangement links TRBV12-5 to TRBJ1-2, with D uncertain. Germline V gene sequence: CDR1 LGHNT, CDR2 FRNRAP. This CDR3 comprises 14 residues. V gave up 6 bases and J gave up 7 bases, with 18 bases separating them. The CDR3 region has the DNA TGTGCTAGTGGCTATGAGGGCAGCGCGCGTGGCTACACCTTC. Residues: CASGYEGSARGYTF.

The rearrangement uses TRBV7-2 and TRBJ2-1; TRBD1 matches 9 bases. Germline V gene lookup returns CDR1 SGHTA and CDR2 FQGNSA. With V trimmed by 6 bases and J by 3 bases, 6 bases remained unmatched. This CDR3 has 15 residues. As DNA, the CDR3 is TGTGCCAGCAGACTTCGGGGACAGGGCTACAATGAGCAGTTCTTC. This codes for CASRLRGQGYNEQFF.

This clone was detected only once. This sequence joins TRBV7-3 and TRBJ2-1; TRBD1 matches 8 bases. Per the germline V gene, CDR1 is SGHTA and CDR2 is FQGTGA. V dropped 0 bases and J dropped 10; count of bases not matched to a gene: 8. The CDR3 length is 15 residues. The CDR3: CASSLTPTGGTEQFF. CDR3 in DNA: TGTGCCAGCAGCTTAACCCCCACAGGGGGAACCGAGCAGTTCTTC.

This clone was picked up a small number of times. J is TRBJ2-5 and V is TRBV3-1 (or the pseudogene TRBV3-2); TRBD2 agrees at 8 bases. The CDR3 totals 16 residues. J was trimmed by 1 base and V by 8 bases; bases with no gene match: 12. Per germline, CDR1 LGHDT and CDR2 YNNKEL (reference sequence). CDR3 sequence (DNA): TGTGCCAGCGAAATCACCGGGCGGGGGGCCCAAGAGACCCAGTACTTC. Its protein is CASEITGRGAQETQYF.

The chain combines TRBV7-9 with TRBJ2-5; 7 bases agree with TRBD2. Germline CDR1 reads SEHNR; CDR2 reads FQNEAQ (reference sequence). This CDR3 has 13 amino acids. The V and J ends lost 3 bases and 4 bases, in that order; junction bases with no gene match: 2. DNA of the CDR3: TGTGCCAGCAGCTTTTCGGGGGGAGAGACCCAGTACTTC. This codes for CASSFSGGETQYF. The full variable domain, in which reference TRBV7-9 and TRBJ2-5 provide the parts outside the CDR3, is DTGVSQNPRHKITKRGQNVTFRCDPISEHNRLYWYRQTLGQGPEFLTYFQNEAQLEKSRLLSDRFSAERPKGSFSTLEIQRTEQGDSAMYLCASSFSGGETQYFGPGTRLLVL.

The V call is TRBV6-2 or TRBV6-3, the J call TRBJ2-7; D may be TRBD2 (5 bases). Germline V CDR1 and CDR2: MNHEY, SVGEGT. The CDR3 runs to 13 residues. Trimming removed 5 bases from V and 4 bases from J, with 12 bases in between. Here the CDR3 DNA reads TGTGCCAGCAGTCCCCGGACTGGTTACGAGCAGTACTTC. Residues: CASSPRTGYEQYF.

The chain couples TRBV9 to TRBJ2-2; 14 bases map to TRBD2. Trimming took 5 bases from V and 3 from J; bases not matched to a gene: 3. Germline CDR1 and CDR2: SGDLS and YYNGEE. There are 16 residues in the CDR3. The CDR3 bases are TGTGCCAGCAGTGGGACTAGCGGGGGAGACACCGGGGAGCTGTTTTTT. Its translation: CASSGTSGGDTGELFF. The whole variable domain, remainder taken from reference TRBV9 and TRBJ2-2, is DSGVTQTPKHLITATGQRVTLRCSPRSGDLSVYWYQQSLDQGLQFLIQYYNGEERAKGNILERFSAQQFPDLHSELNLSSLELGDSALYFCASSGTSGGDTGELFFGEGSRLTVL.

Comment on this clone: The junction differs from germline at one of its ends, possibly a read error. This chain links TRBV5-6 with TRBJ1-4, with D possibly being TRBD1 (6 bases). The CDR3 is 14 amino acids. Germline V CDR1 and CDR2: SGHDT, YYEEEE. CDR3 protein: CANSLATGLPLVSF. CDR3 coding DNA: TGTGCCAACAGCTTGGCGACAGGATTACCGCTCGTCTCTTTT. The entire variable domain, with the rest obtained from reference TRBV5-6 and TRBJ1-4, is as follows: DAGVTQSPTHLIKTRGQQVTLRCSPKSGHDTVSWYQQALGQGPQFIFQYYEEEERQRGNFPDRFSGHQFPNYSSELNVNALLLGDSALYLCANSLATGLPLVSFGSGTQLSVL.

The chain combines TRBV5-1 with TRBJ1-1, with D possibly matching TRBD1 (5 bases). The CDR3 has 17 amino acids. V shed 0 bases and J shed 5 bases, with 20 bases lying between them. Germline CDR1 SGHRS, CDR2 YFSETQ. CDR3 DNA sequence: TGCGCCAGCAGCTTGGGGGGACTGGGTTTGGGGAAGACTGAAGCTTTCTTT. Translated: CASSLGGLGLGKTEAFF.

The CDR3 protein is CASGRWTSYNEQFF. CDR3 DNA: TGTGCCAGCGGCCGCTGGACATCCTACAATGAGCAGTTCTTC. The J gene is TRBJ2-1, the V gene TRBV3-1 (or the pseudogene TRBV3-2); TRBD1 might be the D (5 bases). V lost 8 bases and J lost 1, with 12 bases in between. This CDR3 has 14 amino acids. Looked up from germline, CDR1 is LGHDT and CDR2 is YNNKEL (reference sequence).

The gene calls are TRBV19 and TRBJ1-2; D possibly corresponds to TRBD1 (5 bases). The CDR3 totals 15 residues. The germline V gene encodes CDR1 LNHDA and CDR2 SQIVND (reference sequence). V shed 3 bases and J shed 6 bases, with 17 bases lying between them. CDR3: CASSMAPGRGHGYTF. For the CDR3, the DNA is TGTGCCAGTAGTATGGCCCCCGGTAGGGGCCATGGCTACACCTTC.

J is TRBJ2-7 and V is TRBV6-1; TRBD1 matches 9 bases. Germline CDR1 is MNHNS and CDR2 is SASEGT. The CDR3 is 14 residues long. Trimming cost V 3 bases and J 5 bases; bases outside gene matches: 5. CDR3 sequence reads: CASSEGQGVDEQYF. For the CDR3, the DNA is TGTGCCAGCAGTGAGGGACAGGGAGTCGACGAGCAGTACTTC.

This clone was seen once. The chain employs TRBV4-3 and TRBJ1-2, with D possibly TRBD1 on 5 matching bases. Germline values: CDR1 LGHNA, CDR2 YSLEER. CDR3 size: 15 residues. V lost 1 base to trimming and J lost 2 bases, with 11 bases between them. This CDR3 is CASSQGPRTNYGYTF. The CDR3 DNA is TGCGCCAGCAGCCAAGGACCCCGGACAAACTATGGCTACACCTTC.